This T cell receptor (beta chain) was sequenced in a study of blood T cell repertoires in COVID-19. Study-level background: From T cells, B-cell-depleted T cells, or PBMCs came the material, which was cDNA or gDNA.

Some clones are missing from TCRdb's copy, which holds only in-frame ones; the method was immunoSEQ multiplex PCR. Among 150,000 to 200,000 clones listed, 90% were seen once. The length of the CDR3 is 15 residues. The V and J ends lost 6 bases and 1 base respectively, with 10 bases between them. The germline V gene has CDR1 KGHSH and CDR2 LQKENI. This receptor was taken from a man aged 50-59 years with acute or convalescent COVID-19. The sequenced sample consisted of peripheral blood. The rearrangement links TRBV18 to TRBJ1-6; D is perhaps TRBD1 (6 bases). CDR3 in DNA: TGTGCCAGCTCTCAACAGGGATCCTATAATTCACCCCTCCACTTT. Protein sequence: CASSQQGSYNSPLHF.